These 2 T cell receptor beta chains came from one sample sequenced in a study of CD8+ T cells in alopecia areata. The authors extracted RNA and reverse transcribed it into cDNA as the sequencing template. TCRdb keeps only in-frame clones here, not all; method: immunoSEQ multiplex PCR. Of over 150,000 clones listed, over 50% are singletons. This specimen was CD4+ T cells sorted from blood, taken at week 0. The source of these receptors is a human donor with alopecia areata.

The chain has TRBV30 and TRBJ1-6; the D is unclear. Trimming took 0 bases from V and 3 from J, leaving 15 bases between them. The length of the CDR3 is 17 residues. Per the germline V gene, CDR1 is GTSNPN and CDR2 is SVGIG (reference sequence). CDR3 sequence (DNA): TGTGCCTGGAGTGTGAGCTTTCGGCGGAACTATAATTCACCCCTCCACTTT. This gives the protein CAWSVSFRRNYNSPLHF.

The chain uses TRBV9 and TRBJ2-5, with D perhaps TRBD2 (6 bases). From germline, CDR1 is SGDLS and CDR2 YYNGEE. The CDR3 runs 14 residues. V lost 0 bases and J lost 4, with 10 bases in between. The CDR3 DNA reads as TGTGCCAGCAGCGTAGGGACTATACGAGAGACCCAGTACTTC. It translates to CASSVGTIRETQYF.